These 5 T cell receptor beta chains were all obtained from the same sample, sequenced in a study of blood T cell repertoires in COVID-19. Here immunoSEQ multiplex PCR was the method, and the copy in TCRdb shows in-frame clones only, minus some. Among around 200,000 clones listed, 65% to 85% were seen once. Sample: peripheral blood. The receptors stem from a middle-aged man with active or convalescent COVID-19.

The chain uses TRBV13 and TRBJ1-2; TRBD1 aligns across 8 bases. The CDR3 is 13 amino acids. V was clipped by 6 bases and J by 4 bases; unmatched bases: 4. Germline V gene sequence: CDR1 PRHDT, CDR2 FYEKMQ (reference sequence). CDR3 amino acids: CASRGQGGYGYTF. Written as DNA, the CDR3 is TGTGCCAGCAGAGGACAGGGTGGCTATGGCTACACCTTC.

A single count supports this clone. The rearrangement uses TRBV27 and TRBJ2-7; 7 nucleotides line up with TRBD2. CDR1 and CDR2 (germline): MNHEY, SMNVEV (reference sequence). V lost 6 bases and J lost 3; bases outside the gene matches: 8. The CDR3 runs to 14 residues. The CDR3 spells CASSSLANVYEQYF. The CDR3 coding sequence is TGTGCCAGCAGCTCACTAGCGAACGTCTACGAGCAGTACTTC.

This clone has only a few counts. For the CDR3, the DNA is TGTGCCAGTAGTATAGATCTGTCGGTTACGGGGAAACTGTTTTTT. Protein: CASSIDLSVTGKLFF. The rearrangement joins TRBV19 to TRBJ1-4; D gene unclear. The ends were cut back, 0 bases at V and 11 bases at J, with 16 bases in the middle. The CDR3 covers 15 residues. Germline V gives CDR1 LNHDA, CDR2 SQIVND (reference sequence).

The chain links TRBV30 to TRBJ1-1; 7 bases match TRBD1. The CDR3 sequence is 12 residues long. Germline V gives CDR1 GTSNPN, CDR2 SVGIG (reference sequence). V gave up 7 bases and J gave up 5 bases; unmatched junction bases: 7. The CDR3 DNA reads TGTGCCTTTGCTCGACAGGGTACTGAAGCTTTCTTT. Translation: CAFARQGTEAFF.

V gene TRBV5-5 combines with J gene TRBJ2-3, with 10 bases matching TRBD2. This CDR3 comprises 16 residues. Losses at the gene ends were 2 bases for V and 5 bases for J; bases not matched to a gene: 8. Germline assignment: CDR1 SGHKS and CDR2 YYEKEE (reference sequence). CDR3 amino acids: CASSFYQRGGLDTQYF. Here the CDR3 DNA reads TGTGCCAGCAGCTTTTACCAGCGGGGGGGGCTAGATACGCAGTATTTT.